This T cell receptor beta chain was recorded in a study of T cells after posttransplantation cyclophosphamide. Cells defined as naive were viable CD3+CD4+ or CD3+CD8+ and CCR7+CD45RA+CD45RO-CD95-CD27+CD28+. Germline lookup yields CDR1 LNHDA and CDR2 SQIVND (reference sequence). The CDR3 is 15 amino acids. V lost 0 bases and J lost 2, with 10 bases in between. Profiled with immunoSEQ multiplex PCR; TCRdb holds only in-frame clones, not every one. Among approximately 28,000 clones listed, 75% to 95% were seen once. This sequence was found in an older woman in good health, CMV-negative, and a related stem cell transplant donor. Material: naive CD4+ T cells sorted from PBMCs. The chain uses TRBV19 and TRBJ1-1; D may be TRBD1 (5 bases). The DNA of the CDR3 is TGTGCCAGTAGTATAGACCCAGGGATTAACACTGAAGCTTTCTTT. It specifies CASSIDPGINTEAFF.